Listed below are T cell receptor beta chains from one sample, sequenced in a study of T cell changes during pregnancy in multiple sclerosis. Some clones are missing from TCRdb's copy, which holds only in-frame ones; the method was immunoSEQ multiplex PCR. Among 15,000 to 25,000 clones listed, approximately 86% were seen once. This material consisted of CD8+ T cells from peripheral blood mononuclear cells, taken after pregnancy. These receptors all stem from a female donor in good health, enrolled as a control in a pregnancy study. The CDR3 runs from the conserved cysteine through the conserved F or W. The D gene is left open where the match is weak. Where a row states a size, it is once, few, many or the class of an expanded clone; other rows omit it.

J gene,clone size,D gene,V gene,CDR3 DNA,CDR3 protein
TRBJ1-1,NA,NA,TRBV6-4,TGTGCCAGCAGTGCCACGACAGGCCAGGGGACTGAAGCTTTCTTT,CASSATTGQGTEAFF
TRBJ2-2,NA,TRBD2,TRBV7-2,TGTGCCAGCAGCTTAGCGGCTAGCGGGGGACACCGGGGAGCTGTTTTT,CASSLAASGGHRGAVF
TRBJ1-2,NA,NA,TRBV5-1,TGCGCCAGCAGTCACAACGCGGGGCCCGCCGGTAACTATGGCTACACCTTC,CASSHNAGPAGNYGYTF
TRBJ2-7,NA,TRBD1,TRBV9,TGTGCCAGCAGCGCAAAGGGGACAGGGGGCTCCTACGAGCAGTACTTC,CASSAKGTGGSYEQYF
TRBJ2-7,NA,TRBD2,TRBV6-1,TGTGCCAGCCATCCTGAAGCGGGAGGGTCCTACGAGCAGTACTTC,CASHPEAGGSYEQYF
TRBJ2-7,NA,NA,TRBV28,TGTGCCAGCAGTTCCGTGGGCCAGTACGAGCAGTACTTC,CASSSVGQYEQYF
TRBJ1-1,NA,NA,TRBV27,TGTGCCAGCAGTTTATACTGGAACACTGAAGCTTTCTTT,CASSLYWNTEAFF
TRBJ2-5,NA,TRBD2,TRBV12-5,TGTGCTAGTGGTTTCCCCGGGACTAGCGGGGTTGTGGAGACCCAGTACTTC,CASGFPGTSGVVETQYF
TRBJ1-2,NA,TRBD1,TRBV7-2,TGTGCCGGACAGGGGGCGCTGGACTATGGCTACACCTTC,CAGQGALDYGYTF
TRBJ1-4,once,TRBD1,TRBV14,TGTGCCAGCAGCCAAGGATACGGGACAGATAATGAAAAACTGTTTTTT,CASSQGYGTDNEKLFF
TRBJ1-6,NA,TRBD1,TRBV19,TGTGCCAGTAGCCCGGACAGGGATGATAATTCACCCCTCCACTTT,CASSPDRDDNSPLHF
TRBJ2-3,NA,NA,TRBV30,TGTGCCTGGAGCGGAACAGGGTTGGGGACAGATACGCAGTATTTT,CAWSGTGLGTDTQYF
TRBJ1-2,NA,TRBD1,TRBV4-3,TGCGCCAGCAGCCAAAACAGGGGTGGCTATGGCTACACCTTC,CASSQNRGGYGYTF
TRBJ1-2,NA,NA,TRBV7-8,TGTGCCAGCAGCGCCCGGAACAGGGTGTCTGGCTACACCTTC,CASSARNRVSGYTF
TRBJ2-2,NA,NA,TRBV6-4,TGTGCCAGCAGTGACCCGTCGGGGAACACCGGGGAGCTGTTTTTT,CASSDPSGNTGELFF
TRBJ1-4,NA,TRBD1,TRBV28,TGTGCCAGCAGTCGCGCAGGGGGAACTGAAAAACTGTTTTTT,CASSRAGGTEKLFF
TRBJ1-5,NA,NA,TRBV15,TGTGCCACCAGCAGAGAGGGTGAGGGCGGGCAGCCCCAGCATTTT,CATSREGEGGQPQHF
TRBJ2-7,NA,TRBD1,TRBV9,TGTGCCAGCAGCGTAGGCCCGGGACAGGAGCTGGACGAGCAGTACTTC,CASSVGPGQELDEQYF
TRBJ1-1,NA,TRBD1,TRBV9,TGTGCCAGCAGCGCGCCGGACAGGCGACTTGAAGCTTTCTTT,CASSAPDRRLEAFF
TRBJ2-1,NA,TRBD2,TRBV27,TGTGCCAGCAGTCCCGGACTAGCGGGTGATCGCCGGCCCTACAATGAGCAGTTCTTC,CASSPGLAGDRRPYNEQFF
TRBJ2-7,many,NA,TRBV6-4,TGTGCCAGCAGTCCGACAGGAGCCGACGGGACCGACGAGCAGTACTTC,CASSPTGADGTDEQYF
TRBJ2-1,NA,TRBD2,TRBV13,TGTGCCAGCCGCGAGAGCGGGGGAGGTTACAATGAGCAGTTCTTC,CASRESGGGYNEQFF
TRBJ2-7,NA,NA,TRBV30,TGTGCCTGGGAATTTACGGGGGGCCGGAACTACGAGCAGTACTTC,CAWEFTGGRNYEQYF
TRBJ2-3,NA,TRBD2,TRBV18,TGTGCCAGCTCACTTACATCCGGGGGGGCAACAGATACGCAGTATTTT,CASSLTSGGATDTQYF
TRBJ1-5,NA,NA,TRBV27,TGTGCCAGCAGTTTACATCAGGGGACGAATCAGCCCCAGCATTTT,CASSLHQGTNQPQHF
TRBJ2-7,NA,NA,TRBV27,TGTGCCAGCAGTTTATCGCGGAGTAGCTACGAGCAGTACTTC,CASSLSRSSYEQYF
TRBJ2-7,NA,NA,TRBV5-1,TGCGCCAGCAGCTCCGGGTACGAGCAGTACTTC,CASSSGYEQYF
TRBJ2-7,NA,TRBD2,TRBV10-3,TGTGCCGCGACTAGCGGGGGATACGAGCAGTACTTC,CAATSGGYEQYF
TRBJ1-2,NA,NA,TRBV29-1,TGCAGCGTTCCGTTAAACTATGGCTACACCTTC,CSVPLNYGYTF
TRBJ2-1,NA,NA,TRBV30,TGTGCCTGGAGTGTATTAGGCTTAGGAGATGAGCAGTTCTTC,CAWSVLGLGDEQFF
TRBJ1-5,once,NA,TRBV4-1,TGCGCCAGCAGCCAAGCTGGGCAGGGTGCTCAGCCCCAGCATTTT,CASSQAGQGAQPQHF
TRBJ2-5,NA,NA,TRBV10-3,TGTGCCATCAGAACCGGACACAGAGGAGAGACCCAGTACTTC,CAIRTGHRGETQYF
TRBJ2-3,NA,TRBD2,TRBV9,TGTGCCAGCAGGGGGGGGGTCAGCACAGATACGCAGTATTTT,CASRGGVSTDTQYF
TRBJ2-7,NA,NA,TRBV19,TGTGCCAGTAGTATTGATTTGGAGATCCGCGAGCAGTACTTC,CASSIDLEIREQYF
TRBJ2-7,NA,TRBD1,TRBV5-4,TGTGCCAGCAGCCCGTCCCGGGACAGCTACGAGCAGTACTTC,CASSPSRDSYEQYF
TRBJ2-1,NA,TRBD1,TRBV7-9,TGTGCCAGCAGCTTAGGGGACAGGGGCTTCTACAATGAGCAGTTCTTC,CASSLGDRGFYNEQFF
TRBJ2-1,NA,TRBD2,TRBV19,TGTGCCAGTAGTATTAGCGGGGGGTCCTACAATGAGCAGTTCTTC,CASSISGGSYNEQFF
TRBJ2-2,NA,TRBD2,TRBV5-1,TGCGCCAGCAGCTCGTCCGGACTAGCGGGAACCGGGGAGCTGTTTTTT,CASSSSGLAGTGELFF
TRBJ1-1,few,NA,TRBV9,TGTGCCAGCAGCGTAGGGAGGGGTTGGGATGAAGCTTTCTTT,CASSVGRGWDEAFF
TRBJ1-4,once,NA,TRBV7-9,TGTGCCAGCAGCTTAATCGACTCCGCAACTAATGAAAAACTGTTTTTT,CASSLIDSATNEKLFF
TRBJ2-7,NA,TRBD2,TRBV6-4,TGTGCCAGCAGTGCCGGACTAGCGGGAGTGTACGAGCAGTACTTC,CASSAGLAGVYEQYF